Following are 14 T cell receptor beta chains from one sample sequenced in a study of identifying expanded T cells in peripheral blood. Assay used: immunoSEQ multiplex PCR; TCRdb lists only in-frame clones, some missing. The table shows about 94,000 clones, with roughly 90% occurring only once. The sample taken for sequencing was blood. These receptors were obtained from a person between 18 and 70 years old in good health.

The chain combines TRBV7-9 with TRBJ1-1; TRBD1 might be the D (6 bases). The CDR3 loop spans 15 amino acids. V was clipped by 5 bases and J by 1 base, with 14 bases between them. Germline values: CDR1 SEHNR, CDR2 FQNEAQ (reference sequence). The CDR3 DNA sequence: TGTGCCAGCAGCGAAGGGGGGGCTACGAACACTGAAGCTTTCTTT. It specifies CASSEGGATNTEAFF.

The chain employs TRBV7-8 and TRBJ1-1, with D tentatively TRBD1 (5 bases). Germline V gives CDR1 SGHVS, CDR2 FQNEAQ. The length of the CDR3 is 12 residues. V was shortened by 3 bases and J by 11 bases, with 13 bases between the two germline ends. CDR3 in DNA: TGTGCCAGCAGCTTCACAGGTGGGCCGGCTTTCTTT. Protein product: CASSFTGGPAFF. The full variable domain, in which reference TRBV7-8 and TRBJ1-1 provide the parts outside the CDR3, is GAGVSQSPRYKVAKRGQDVALRCDPISGHVSLFWYQQALGQGPEFLTYFQNEAQLDKSGLPSDRFFAERPEGSVSTLKIQRTQQEDSAVYLCASSFTGGPAFFGQGTRLTVV.

The chain joins TRBV27 to TRBJ1-1, with a weak D call TRBD1 (5 bases). Germline V gene data show CDR1 as MNHEY and CDR2 as SMNVEV (reference sequence). The germline V and J ends were trimmed by 3 bases and 3 bases, with 11 bases remaining between them. The CDR3 totals 14 residues. The CDR3 loop is CASSFRGRDTEAFF. The CDR3 coding sequence is TGTGCCAGCAGTTTTCGGGGACGGGACACTGAAGCTTTCTTT.

This rearrangement joins TRBV29-1 to TRBJ1-1; D gene ambiguous. Germline CDR1 SQVTM, CDR2 ANQGSEA. There are 13 residues in the CDR3. Trimming stripped 0 bases from V and 5 bases from J, with 10 bases between. CDR3 sequence reads: CSVEDQRVTEAFF. CDR3 coding DNA: TGCAGCGTTGAAGATCAAAGGGTAACTGAAGCTTTCTTT.

The gene calls are TRBV5-1 and TRBJ1-4; D call uncertain. The germline CDR1 and CDR2 sequences are SGHRS and YFSETQ. This CDR3 region has 15 residues. Between the trimmed V and J ends, which lost 0 bases and 7 bases, there was a span of 13 bases. In DNA form, the CDR3 reads TGCGCCAGCAGCTTGGAGGCCTCCACGGGTGAAAAACTGTTTTTT. Translation gives CASSLEASTGEKLFF.

This chain connects TRBV7-9 to TRBJ1-5; weak D call: TRBD1 (5 bases). Germline values: CDR1 SEHNR, CDR2 FQNEAQ (reference sequence). The CDR3 has 14 residues. Trimming removed 2 bases at V and 2 bases at J, with 7 bases between. CDR3 bases: TGTGCCAGCAGCTTACTAGGGGGCAATCAGCCCCAGCATTTT. Residues: CASSLLGGNQPQHF.

This clone was recorded once. The genes are TRBV15 and TRBJ2-1, with TRBD2 identical over 8 bases. Trimming took 0 bases from V and 5 from J; bases not matched to a gene: 6. CDR1 and CDR2 (germline): LNHNV, YYDKDF (reference sequence). The CDR3 contains 16 residues. The DNA of the CDR3 is TGTGCCACCAGCAGAGATCGATCGGGGGGGAACAATGAGCAGTTCTTC. The encoded protein is CATSRDRSGGNNEQFF.

This chain uses TRBV27 with TRBJ2-1; unclear D gene. V lost 6 bases and J lost 0, with 12 bases in between. CDR3 length: 15 residues. In germline, CDR1 is MNHEY, CDR2 SMNVEV (reference sequence). CDR3 DNA sequence: TGTGCCAGCAGCCTTACACCCCGCTCCTACAATGAGCAGTTCTTC. Its protein product is CASSLTPRSYNEQFF.

The chain links TRBV5-1 to TRBJ2-1, with D uncertain. Germline CDR1 reads SGHRS; CDR2 reads YFSETQ. Between the trimmed V and J ends, which lost 0 bases and 5 bases, there was a span of 9 bases. The CDR3 extends over 14 amino acids. The CDR3 loop is CASSLEGHNNEQFF. The CDR3 nucleotides are TGCGCCAGCAGCTTGGAGGGCCACAACAATGAGCAGTTCTTC.

This chain uses TRBV19 with TRBJ1-1; TRBD1 aligns across 9 bases. V dropped 6 bases and J dropped 1; count of bases not matched to a gene: 12. Germline CDR1 reads LNHDA; CDR2 reads SQIVND (reference sequence). The CDR3 sequence is 17 residues long. CDR3 in amino acids: CASSLRDRAPRNTEAFF. The CDR3 DNA reads TGTGCCAGTAGCCTACGGGACAGGGCCCCTAGGAACACTGAAGCTTTCTTT.

The CDR3 DNA follows: TGTGCCAGCAGTGAATCACGGGGGCCTGGAAACACCATATATTTT. Translating gives CASSESRGPGNTIYF. V and J are TRBV2 and TRBJ1-3; D is perhaps TRBD1 (6 bases). CDR3 length equals 15 residues. Germline assignment: CDR1 SNHLY and CDR2 FYNNEI. V was pared by 2 bases and J by 2 bases, with 10 bases between.

The chain uses TRBV6-1 and TRBJ2-1, with D possibly TRBD2 on 5 matching bases. This CDR3 region has 15 residues. V gave up 5 bases and J gave up 0 bases, with 11 bases separating them. The germline V gene encodes CDR1 MNHNS and CDR2 SASEGT. DNA of the CDR3: TGTGCCAGCAGTCCGATAGCGACCTCCTACAATGAGCAGTTCTTC. Translating gives CASSPIATSYNEQFF.

CDR3 in amino acids: CAWSVDKGQPQHF. CDR3 sequence (DNA): TGTGCCTGGAGTGTAGACAAGGGCCAGCCCCAGCATTTT. The chain employs TRBV30 and TRBJ1-5; the D is unclear. The CDR3 is 13 residues long. V was clipped by 0 bases and J by 7 bases, with 10 bases between them. Germline V gene lookup returns CDR1 GTSNPN and CDR2 SVGIG (reference sequence).

The chain carries TRBV6-1 and TRBJ1-5; TRBD1 might be the D (6 bases). V lost 8 bases and J lost 3, with 17 bases in between. The CDR3 is 15 amino acids. The germline V gene encodes CDR1 MNHNS and CDR2 SASEGT. CDR3 loop: CASSTGQILNQPQHF. For the CDR3, the DNA is TGTGCCAGCTCTACCGGACAGATTCTCAATCAGCCCCAGCATTTT.